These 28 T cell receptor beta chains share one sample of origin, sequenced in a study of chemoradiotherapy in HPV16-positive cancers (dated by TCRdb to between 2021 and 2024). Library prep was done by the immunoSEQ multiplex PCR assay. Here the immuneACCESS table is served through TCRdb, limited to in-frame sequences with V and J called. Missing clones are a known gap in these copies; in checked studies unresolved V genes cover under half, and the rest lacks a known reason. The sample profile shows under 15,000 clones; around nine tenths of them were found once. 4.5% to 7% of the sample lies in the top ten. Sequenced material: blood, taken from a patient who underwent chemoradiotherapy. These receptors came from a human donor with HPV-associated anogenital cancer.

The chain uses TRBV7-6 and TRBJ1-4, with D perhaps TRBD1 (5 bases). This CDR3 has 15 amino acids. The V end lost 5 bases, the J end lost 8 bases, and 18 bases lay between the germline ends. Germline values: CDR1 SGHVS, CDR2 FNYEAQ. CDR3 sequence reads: CASSGSDTRSEKLFF. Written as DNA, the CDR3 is TGTGCCAGCAGCGGATCGGACACCCGCTCCGAAAAACTGTTTTTT.

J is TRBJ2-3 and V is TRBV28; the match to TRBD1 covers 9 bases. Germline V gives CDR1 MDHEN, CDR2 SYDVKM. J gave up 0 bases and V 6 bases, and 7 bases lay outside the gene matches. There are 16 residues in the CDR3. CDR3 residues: CASSPDRGTSTDTQYF. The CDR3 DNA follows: TGTGCCAGCAGCCCTGACAGGGGGACTAGCACAGATACGCAGTATTTT. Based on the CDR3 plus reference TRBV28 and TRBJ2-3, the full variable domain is DVKVTQSSRYLVKRTGEKVFLECVQDMDHENMFWYRQDPGLGLRLIYFSYDVKMKEKGDIPEGYSVSREKKERFSLILESASTNQTSMYLCASSPDRGTSTDTQYFGPGTRLTVL.

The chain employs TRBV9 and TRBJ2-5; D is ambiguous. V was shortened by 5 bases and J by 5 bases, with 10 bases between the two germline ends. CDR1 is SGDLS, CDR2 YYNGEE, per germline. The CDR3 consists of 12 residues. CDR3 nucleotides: TGTGCCAGCAGGGGCGAGAGTGAGACCCAGTACTTC. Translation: CASRGESETQYF.

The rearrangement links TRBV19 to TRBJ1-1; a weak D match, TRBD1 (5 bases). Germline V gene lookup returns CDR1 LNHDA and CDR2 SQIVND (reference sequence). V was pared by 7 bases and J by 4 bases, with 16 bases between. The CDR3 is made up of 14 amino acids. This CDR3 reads CASKVSGPGTEAFF. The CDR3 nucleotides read TGTGCCAGTAAGGTTTCAGGGCCGGGCACTGAAGCTTTCTTT.

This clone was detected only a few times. The CDR3 region is CSAGEDGQYF. For the CDR3, the DNA is TGCAGCGCTGGAGAGGACGGACAGTACTTC. This chain uses TRBV29-1 with TRBJ2-7, with no clear D. The germline CDR1 and CDR2 sequences are SQVTM and ANQGSEA. The CDR3 is made up of 10 amino acids. Trimming took 7 bases from V and 10 from J, leaving 14 bases between them.

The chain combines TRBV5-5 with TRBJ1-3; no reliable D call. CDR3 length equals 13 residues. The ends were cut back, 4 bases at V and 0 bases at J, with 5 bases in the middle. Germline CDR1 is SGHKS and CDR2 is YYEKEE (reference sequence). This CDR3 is CASSDHSGNTIYF. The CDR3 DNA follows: TGTGCCAGCAGCGACCACTCTGGAAACACCATATATTTT.

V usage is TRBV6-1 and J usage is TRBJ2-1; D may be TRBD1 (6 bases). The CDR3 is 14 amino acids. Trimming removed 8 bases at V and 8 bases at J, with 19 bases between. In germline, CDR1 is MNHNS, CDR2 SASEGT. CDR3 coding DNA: TGTGCCAGCTTTTTCGGGACATCCACGGATGAGCAGTTCTTC. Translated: CASFFGTSTDEQFF.

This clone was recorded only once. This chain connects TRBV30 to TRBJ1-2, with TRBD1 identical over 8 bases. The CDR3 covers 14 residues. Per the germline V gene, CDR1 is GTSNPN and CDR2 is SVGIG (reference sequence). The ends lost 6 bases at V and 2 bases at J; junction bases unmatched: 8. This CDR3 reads CACDNRGNNYGYTF. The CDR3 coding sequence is TGTGCCTGCGATAACAGGGGGAACAACTATGGCTACACCTTC.

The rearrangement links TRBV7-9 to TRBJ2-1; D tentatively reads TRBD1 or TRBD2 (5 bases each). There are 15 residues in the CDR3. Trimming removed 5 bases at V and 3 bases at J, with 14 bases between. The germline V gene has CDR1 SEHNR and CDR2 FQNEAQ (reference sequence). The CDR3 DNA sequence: TGTGCCAGCAGCCTTACTAGTGGGGGCTACAATGAGCAGTTCTTC. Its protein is CASSLTSGGYNEQFF.

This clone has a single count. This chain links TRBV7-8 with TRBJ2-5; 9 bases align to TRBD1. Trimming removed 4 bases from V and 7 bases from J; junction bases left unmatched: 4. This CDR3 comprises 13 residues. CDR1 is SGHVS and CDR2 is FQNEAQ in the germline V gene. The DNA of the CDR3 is TGTGCCAGCAGCTGGGGACAGGGAATGACCCAGTACTTC. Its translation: CASSWGQGMTQYF.

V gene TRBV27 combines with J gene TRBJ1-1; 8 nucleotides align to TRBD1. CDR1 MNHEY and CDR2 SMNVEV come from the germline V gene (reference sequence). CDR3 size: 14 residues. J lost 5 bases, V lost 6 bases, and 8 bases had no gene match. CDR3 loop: CASRSNRGFTEAFF. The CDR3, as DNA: TGTGCCAGCAGGTCAAACAGGGGGTTTACTGAAGCTTTCTTT.

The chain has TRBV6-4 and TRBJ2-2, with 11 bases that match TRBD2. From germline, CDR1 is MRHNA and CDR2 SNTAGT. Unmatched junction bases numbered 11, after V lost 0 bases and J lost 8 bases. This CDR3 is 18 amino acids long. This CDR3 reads CASSDSLAGGLHGGELFF. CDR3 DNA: TGTGCCAGCAGTGACTCGCTAGCGGGGGGACTCCATGGGGGGGAGCTGTTTTTT.

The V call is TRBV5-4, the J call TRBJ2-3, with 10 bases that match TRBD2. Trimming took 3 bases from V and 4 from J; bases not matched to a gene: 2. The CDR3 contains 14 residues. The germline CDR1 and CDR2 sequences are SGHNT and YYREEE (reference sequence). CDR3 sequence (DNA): TGTGCCAGCAGCTCTGGGACTAGCGCAGATACGCAGTATTTT. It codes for CASSSGTSADTQYF.

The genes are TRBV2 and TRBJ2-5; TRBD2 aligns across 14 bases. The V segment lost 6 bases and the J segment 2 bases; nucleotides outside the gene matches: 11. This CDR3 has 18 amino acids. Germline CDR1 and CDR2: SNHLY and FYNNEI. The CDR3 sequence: CASRGPGLAGALQETQYF. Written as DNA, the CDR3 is TGTGCCAGCAGAGGCCCGGGACTAGCGGGGGCCTTACAAGAGACCCAGTACTTC.

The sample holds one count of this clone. The CDR3 region has the DNA TGTGCCGCCACGGCGGGGAGGAACACTGAAGCTTTCTTT. This sequence encodes CAATAGRNTEAFF. V is TRBV6-1 and J is TRBJ1-1, with no clear D. Trimming took off 11 bases at V and 1 base at J, with 14 bases between the two ends. The CDR3 length is 13 residues. Germline lookup yields CDR1 MNHNS and CDR2 SASEGT.

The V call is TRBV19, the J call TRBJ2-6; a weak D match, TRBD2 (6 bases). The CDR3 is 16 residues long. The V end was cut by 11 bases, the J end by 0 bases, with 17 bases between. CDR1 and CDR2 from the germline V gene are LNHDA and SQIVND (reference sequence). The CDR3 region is CACRDSSFSGANVLTF. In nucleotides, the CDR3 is TGTGCCTGCCGGGACTCCTCTTTCTCTGGGGCCAACGTCCTGACTTTC.

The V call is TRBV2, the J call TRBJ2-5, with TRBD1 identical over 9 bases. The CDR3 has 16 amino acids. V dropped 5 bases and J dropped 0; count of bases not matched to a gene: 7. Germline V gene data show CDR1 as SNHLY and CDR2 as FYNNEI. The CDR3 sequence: CASSIGQGLYQETQYF. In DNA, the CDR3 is TGTGCCAGCAGTATCGGACAGGGGCTGTACCAAGAGACCCAGTACTTC.

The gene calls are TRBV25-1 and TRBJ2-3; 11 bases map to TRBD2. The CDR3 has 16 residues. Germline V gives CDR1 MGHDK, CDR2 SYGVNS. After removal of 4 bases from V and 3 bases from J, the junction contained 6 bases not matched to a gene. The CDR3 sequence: CASSALVAGGTDTQYF. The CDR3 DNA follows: TGTGCCAGCAGTGCCCTCGTAGCGGGGGGGACAGATACGCAGTATTTT.

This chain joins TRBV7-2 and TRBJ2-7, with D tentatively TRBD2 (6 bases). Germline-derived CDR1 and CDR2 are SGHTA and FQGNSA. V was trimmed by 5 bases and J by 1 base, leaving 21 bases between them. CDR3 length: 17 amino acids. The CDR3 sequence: CASSTSRGGGTSYEQYF. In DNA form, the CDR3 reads TGTGCCAGCAGCACGTCACGGGGTGGGGGGACTTCCTACGAGCAGTACTTC.

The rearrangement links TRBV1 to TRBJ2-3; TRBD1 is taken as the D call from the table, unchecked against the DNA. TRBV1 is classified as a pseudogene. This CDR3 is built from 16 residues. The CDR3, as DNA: TGCACCAGCAGGCGGGACAGCTCTTCTAGCACAGATACGCAGTATTTT. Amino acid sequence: CTSRRDSSSSTDTQYF.

This chain's CDR3 is CASSFLQQPILSSTNEKLFF. The CDR3, as DNA: TGTGCCAGCAGCTTCTTACAACAGCCCATCCTAAGTTCAACTAATGAAAAACTGTTTTTT. The V and J genes are TRBV7-4 and TRBJ1-4; no clear D gene. Deletions cut 3 bases from V and 0 bases from J, with 23 bases between. The CDR3 is 20 residues long. Germline values: CDR1 SGHVT, CDR2 SQSDAQ.

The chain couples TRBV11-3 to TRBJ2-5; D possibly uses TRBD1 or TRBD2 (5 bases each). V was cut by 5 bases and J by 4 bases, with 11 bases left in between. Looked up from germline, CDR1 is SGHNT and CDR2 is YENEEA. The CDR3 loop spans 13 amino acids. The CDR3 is CASSPPGGETQYF. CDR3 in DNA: TGTGCCAGCAGCCCACCTGGGGGAGAGACCCAGTACTTC. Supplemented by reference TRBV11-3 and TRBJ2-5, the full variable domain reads EAGVVQSPRYKIIEKKQPVAFWCNPISGHNTLYWYLQNLGQGPELLIRYENEEAVDDSQLPKDRFSAERLKGVDSTLKIQPAELGDSAVYLCASSPPGGETQYFGPGTRLLVL.

The CDR3 bases are TGCGCCAGCAGCCAAGACGGGGCGGCAGGGTCACCCCTCCACTTT. Protein: CASSQDGAAGSPLHF. The rearrangement joins TRBV4-1 to TRBJ1-6; the D gene is possibly TRBD1 (5 bases). CDR3 size: 15 residues. Trimming pared 0 bases from V and 10 bases from J, leaving 13 bases between. Germline CDR1 and CDR2: MGHRA and YSYEKL.

The CDR3 reads CASSTGQGGGSNTEAFF. The CDR3 DNA reads as TGTGCCAGCAGCACGGGACAGGGCGGGGGTTCTAACACTGAAGCTTTCTTT. The V call is TRBV7-9, the J call TRBJ1-1; 9 bases line up with TRBD1. Unmatched junction bases numbered 12, after V lost 5 bases and J lost 2 bases. This CDR3 region has 17 residues. The germline V gene has CDR1 SEHNR and CDR2 FQNEAQ (reference sequence).

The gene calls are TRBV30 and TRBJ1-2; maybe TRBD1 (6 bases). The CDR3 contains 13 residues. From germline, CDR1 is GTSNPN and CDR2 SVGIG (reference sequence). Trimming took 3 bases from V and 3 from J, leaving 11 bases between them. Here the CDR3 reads CAWRPDRDYGYTF. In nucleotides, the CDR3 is TGTGCCTGGAGGCCGGACAGAGACTATGGCTACACCTTC.

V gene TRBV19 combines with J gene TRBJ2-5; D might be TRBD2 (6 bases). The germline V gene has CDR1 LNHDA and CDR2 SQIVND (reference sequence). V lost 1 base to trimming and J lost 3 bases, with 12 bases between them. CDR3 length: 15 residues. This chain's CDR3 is CASSIVLEGKETQYF. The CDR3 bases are TGTGCCAGTAGTATAGTTCTGGAGGGGAAAGAGACCCAGTACTTC.

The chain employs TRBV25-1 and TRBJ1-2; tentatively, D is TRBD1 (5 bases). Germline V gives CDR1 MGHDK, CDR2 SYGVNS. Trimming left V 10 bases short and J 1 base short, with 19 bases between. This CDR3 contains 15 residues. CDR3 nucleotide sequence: TGTGCCACCAATTCAGGGTCCGATTTTAACTATGGCTACACCTTC. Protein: CATNSGSDFNYGYTF.

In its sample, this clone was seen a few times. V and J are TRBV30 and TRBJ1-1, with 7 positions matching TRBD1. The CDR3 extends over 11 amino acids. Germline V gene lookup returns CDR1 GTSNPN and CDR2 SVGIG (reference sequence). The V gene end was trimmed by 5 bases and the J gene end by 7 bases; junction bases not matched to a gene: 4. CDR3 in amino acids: CAWGGQFEAFF. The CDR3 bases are TGTGCCTGGGGGGGACAGTTTGAAGCTTTCTTT. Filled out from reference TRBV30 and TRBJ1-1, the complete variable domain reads SQTIHQWPATLVQPVGSPLSLECTVEGTSNPNLYWYRQAAGRGLQLLFYSVGIGQISSEVPQNLSASRPQDRQFILSSKKLLLSDSGFYLCAWGGQFEAFFGQGTRLTVV.